The clone carrying this TCR beta chain was recorded a few times. Its antigen remains unknown. This specimen belongs to a study of T cell repertoires in cytomegalovirus infection. Turning to the study itself: Used in the study were CMV epitopes, some recently identified and HLA-C-restricted, others well-studied and HLA-B-restricted.

Germline CDR1 reads SEHNR; CDR2 reads FQNEAQ (reference sequence). The V end was cut by 5 bases, the J end by 8 bases, with 15 bases between. The CDR3 is made up of 13 amino acids. TCRdb analysed the reads with MiXCR anew, one entry per CDR3 protein. The table includes approximately 730,000 distinct CDR3 sequences, 29% detected once. J is TRBJ1-2 and V is TRBV7-9; the D gene is possibly TRBD1 (5 bases). The sequence came from a human donor in good health (CMV status not recorded). Some clones in this sample may be carry-over from other donors' samples. The sequencing here drew on cultured CD8+ T cells from PBMCs, taken from culture after CMV antigen stimulation. CDR3 residues: CASSGRTIQGYTF. Written as DNA, the CDR3 is TGTGCCAGCAGCGGACGGACAATCCAAGGCTACACCTTC.